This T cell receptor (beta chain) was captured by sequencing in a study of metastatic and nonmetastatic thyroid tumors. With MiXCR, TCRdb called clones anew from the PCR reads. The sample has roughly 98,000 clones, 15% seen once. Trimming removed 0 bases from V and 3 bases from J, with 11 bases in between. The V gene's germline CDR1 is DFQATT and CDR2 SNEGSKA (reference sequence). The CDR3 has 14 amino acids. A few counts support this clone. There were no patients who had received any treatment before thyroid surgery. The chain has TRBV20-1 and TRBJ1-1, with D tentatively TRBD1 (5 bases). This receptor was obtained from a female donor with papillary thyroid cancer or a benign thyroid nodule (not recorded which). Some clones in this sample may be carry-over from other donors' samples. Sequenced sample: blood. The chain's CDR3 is CSAREGPTDTEAFF. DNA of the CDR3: TGCAGTGCTAGAGAAGGCCCGACAGACACTGAAGCTTTCTTT.